The next 3 T cell receptor beta chains were all read from a single sample in a study of T cells in women clearing cervical HPV infection. Sequenced by immunoSEQ multiplex PCR; TCRdb stores in-frame clones only, minus some. The sample includes 25,000 to 35,000 clones. The sequenced sample consisted of blood buffy coat. These receptors were taken from a woman aged 18 to 75 with a cervical HPV16 infection that either progressed to CIN3+ or cleared (not recorded which).

Concerning this clone: The CDR3 goes on 3 residues after the read ends, and that part is filled in from the germline J gene. This chain joins TRBV6-4 and TRBJ1-5; D may be TRBD1 (5 bases). Germline CDR1 and CDR2: MRHNA and SNTAGT. This CDR3 spans 17 amino acids. V was cut by 2 bases and J by 3 bases, with 17 bases left in between. CDR3 amino acids: CASSDPDGGWNNQPQHF. The CDR3 bases that were read are TGTGCCAGCAGTGACCCCGACGGGGGGTGGAACAATCAGCCC.

Details on this clone: The CDR3 goes on 3 residues after the read ends, and that part is filled in from the germline J gene. The chain links TRBV2 to TRBJ2-3; 12 nucleotides agree with TRBD2. Looked up from germline, CDR1 is SNHLY and CDR2 is FYNNEI. Germline trimming cut 5 bases from V and 4 bases from J; bases unmatched to any gene: 4. CDR3 length equals 15 residues. CDR3 sequence reads: CASSRLAGEADTQYF. The sequenced CDR3 bases are TGTGCCAGCAGTAGACTAGCGGGAGAGGCAGATACG. Complete variable domain (other parts from reference TRBV2 and TRBJ2-3): EPEVTQTPSHQVTQMGQEVILRCVPISNHLYFYWYRQILGQKVEFLVSFYNNEISEKSEIFDDQFSVERPDGSNFTLKIRSTKLEDSAMYFCASSRLAGEADTQYFGPGTRLTVL.

Regarding this clone: With the read ending 3 residues before the CDR3 end, the germline J gene is used to fill in that end. The V call is TRBV19, the J call TRBJ2-3; D perhaps matches TRBD1 (6 bases). Germline assignment: CDR1 LNHDA and CDR2 SQIVND (reference sequence). The CDR3 totals 15 residues. The sequenced part of the CDR3 DNA is TGTGCCAGTATCAGCAGGGGACAACCTGGGCAGCCG. It translates to CASISRGQPGQP. The CDR3 in full is CASISRGQPGQPQYF. Looking up the rest from reference TRBV19 and TRBJ2-3 gives the full variable domain: DGGITQSPKYLFRKEGQNVTLSCEQNLNHDAMYWYRQDPGQGLRLIYYSQIVNDFQKGDIAEGYSVSREKKESFPLTVTSAQKNPTAFYLCASISRGQPGQPQYFGPGTRLTVL.